This T cell receptor beta chain is drawn from a study of a mutant IDH1 vaccine in newly diagnosed glioma. Across the whole study: Treatment recipients were about 60% male and around 40% female, and their mean age was roughly 40 years. Study outcomes and limitations: Top peripheral T cell clonotype shifts appeared unrelated to pseudoprogression.

As for time point: week 11, during vaccination. In the vaccine, a single dose held 300 ug of the mutant IDH1 20-mer peptide, along with topical imiquimod. About this clone itself: Its antigen is currently unknown.

Data came from immunoSEQ multiplex PCR; TCRdb stores just in-frame clones and leaves some out. Of about 60,000 clones listed, approximately 84% are singletons. Germline CDR1 and CDR2: MNHEY and SVGAGI. The CDR3 runs 13 residues. V lost 4 bases, J lost 4 bases, and 10 bases lay in between. The starting material was PBMCs, obtained from a glioma patient whose treatment included an IDH1 peptide vaccine. This chain links TRBV6-5 with TRBJ1-1; D might be TRBD1 (6 bases). The TCR comes from a woman aged 45-65 years with glioma. CDR3 sequence (DNA): TGTGCCAGCAGTTCTATAGGGGGCACTGAAGCTTTCTTT. This encodes CASSSIGGTEAFF.